The next 4 T cell receptor beta chains were all read from a single sample in a study of Ad26.COV2.S vaccination and SARS-CoV-2 variants. Specified treatment: 15 to 20 received Ad26.COV2.S at low or high dose, single or two shots; a few received placebo; per-sample allocation not given. Day 63 following the first vaccine or placebo injection was when the samples were taken. Assay: immunoSEQ multiplex PCR; the TCRdb copy retains only in-frame clones and omits some. The sample records some 420,000 clones, roughly 88% being singletons. Sequenced material: peripheral blood, taken in a trial of Ad26.COV2.S vaccine versus placebo. The source is a person between 18 and 59 years old who received the Ad26.COV2.S COVID-19 vaccine or a placebo.

The chain couples TRBV7-2 to TRBJ2-2, with 8 positions matching TRBD1. The CDR3 is made up of 17 amino acids. Germline trimming cut 2 bases from V and 0 bases from J; bases unmatched to any gene: 5. CDR1 is SGHTA and CDR2 is FQGNSA in the germline V gene. The CDR3 here is CASSLRQGFSNTGELFF. For the CDR3, the DNA is TGTGCCAGCAGCTTAAGACAGGGGTTCTCGAACACCGGGGAGCTGTTTTTT.

As concerns this clone: This sample also contains other DNA sequences that code for the same CDR3. This sequence joins TRBV7-9 and TRBJ2-7; D is undetermined. V dropped 0 bases and J dropped 5 bases, with 8 bases sitting between them. The CDR3 is made up of 13 amino acids. Germline CDR1 SEHNR, CDR2 FQNEAQ (reference sequence). The DNA for the CDR3 is TGTGCCAGCAGCTTAGCTGGGGATCACGAGCAGTACTTC. It specifies CASSLAGDHEQYF.

The CDR3 region is CASSYLSTGAGADTQYF. CDR3 nucleotides: TGTGCCAGCAGCTACTTATCAACTGGAGCGGGCGCAGATACGCAGTATTTT. This chain uses TRBV9 with TRBJ2-3; tentative D call: TRBD2 (6 bases). The V and J ends lost 4 bases and 4 bases respectively, with 22 bases between them. The CDR3 spans 17 residues. Germline V CDR1 and CDR2: SGDLS, YYNGEE.

This chain connects TRBV5-1 to TRBJ1-5; D unresolved. CDR1 and CDR2 (germline): SGHRS, YFSETQ. The CDR3 has 14 amino acids. The V and J ends lost 0 bases and 7 bases respectively, with 11 bases between them. Here the CDR3 DNA reads TGCGCCAGCAGCTTGGGTAGTGGCGACCAGCCCCAGCATTTT. Its protein product is CASSLGSGDQPQHF.